This T cell receptor (beta chain) is from a study of blood T cell repertoires in COVID-19. Generated by immunoSEQ multiplex PCR, the TCRdb table keeps only in-frame clones and is missing some. The sample has roughly 230,000 clones, roughly nine tenths seen once; the top ten hold almost 4%. In terms of age and location, participants ranged from about 18 to 95 years and lived in about two dozen US areas. V shed 2 bases and J shed 7 bases, with 15 bases lying between them. The CDR3 length is 16 residues. The germline CDR1 and CDR2 sequences are MNHEY and SMNVEV (reference sequence). Source material: PBMCs or T cells enriched from blood (not recorded which). This clonotype was sampled from a woman in her twenties or thirties with acute COVID-19. The chain links TRBV27 to TRBJ1-6; no clear D gene. The CDR3 DNA follows: TGTGCCAGCAGTTTAGCTCCTCGACCGGGAAATTCACCCCTCCACTTT. Its translation is CASSLAPRPGNSPLHF.